The rows below give T cell receptor beta chains drawn from one sample of a study of T-cell reconstitution after alpha-beta-depleted transplantation in children. Via MiXCR, TCRdb re-called the PCR reads, giving one row per CDR3 protein. Found here are a few hundred thousand distinct CDR3 sequences, approximately 9.9% of them singletons; the top ten hold about 5.4%. Material: PBMCs from the stem cell graft donor, obtained from the stem cell graft. The source of these receptors is a human donor who donated a stem cell graft to a child with SCID. The CDR3 runs from the conserved cysteine through the conserved F or W. D genes are given only for firm matches. Expanded clones get a size class; other rows say once, few or many, or leave the size out.

CASSSTDEQYF | TGCGCCAGCAGCTCGACGGACGAGCAGTACTTC | many | NA | TRBJ2-7 | TRBV5-1
CASSLGGLATQYF | TGCGCCAGCAGCTTGGGGGGCCTTGCTACGCAGTATTTT | many | NA | TRBJ2-3 | TRBV5-1
CSAGPPRGQNYGYTF | TGCAGTGCTGGGCCGCCGCGGGGGCAAAACTATGGCTACACCTTC | many | NA | TRBJ1-2 | TRBV20-1
CASTWDGGPPYGYTF | TGCGCCAGCACTTGGGACGGCGGGCCGCCCTATGGCTACACCTTC | many | NA | TRBJ1-2 | TRBV5-1
CASSFDRRPYEQYF | TGTGCCAGCAGCTTTGACCGCCGGCCCTACGAGCAGTACTTC | many | NA | TRBJ2-7 | TRBV5-8
CASSKDRPGMGNQPQHF | TGTGCCAGCAGCAAAGATAGGCCAGGGATGGGGAATCAGCCCCAGCATTTT | many | NA | TRBJ1-5 | TRBV21-1
CASSQGVGRTSGGTYNEQFF | TGCGCCAGCAGCCAAGGCGTAGGTCGGACTAGCGGGGGGACCTACAATGAGCAGTTCTTC | many | TRBD2 | TRBJ2-1 | TRBV4-1
CASSLVGGTYNEQFF | TGTGCCAGCAGCTTAGTAGGGGGAACCTACAATGAGCAGTTCTTC | NA | NA | TRBJ2-1 | TRBV7-3
CASSLASATEQYF | TGTGCCAGCAGTTTGGCTAGCGCAACCGAGCAGTACTTC | many | NA | TRBJ2-7 | TRBV12-3/TRBV12-4
CATQQGRDGNNEQFF | TGTGCCACCCAACAAGGGAGGGATGGGAACAATGAGCAGTTCTTC | NA | TRBD2 | TRBJ2-1 | TRBV6-4
CANADRGQDTQYF | TGTGCCAACGCGGACAGGGGGCAAGATACGCAGTATTTT | many | TRBD1 | TRBJ2-3 | TRBV5-8
CASSLYGGENTGELFF | TGTGCCAGCAGCTTGTACGGGGGGGAAAACACCGGGGAGCTGTTTTTT | many | TRBD2 | TRBJ2-2 | TRBV5-5
CASAMRDSNTGELFF | TGCGCCAGCGCAATGAGGGACTCTAACACCGGGGAGCTGTTTTTT | many | NA | TRBJ2-2 | TRBV5-1
CASTRSPGGRTEAFF | TGTGCCAGCACCCGTTCTCCAGGGGGTCGGACTGAAGCTTTCTTT | many | TRBD1 | TRBJ1-1 | TRBV3-1
CASSPGVETQYF | TGTGCCAGCAGCCCCGGCGTGGAGACCCAGTACTTC | many | NA | TRBJ2-5 | TRBV7-9